The 16 T cell receptor beta chains below all came from one sample that was sequenced in a study of CD4 T cell repertoires in COVID-19. Generated by immunoSEQ multiplex PCR, the TCRdb table keeps only in-frame clones and is missing some. This repertoire shows about 75,000 clones, approximately 83% found once; its top ten account for 0.45% to 0.6%. The source was CD4+ T cells from peripheral blood, collected after recovery from COVID-19. All receptors derive from a human donor who had COVID-19.

This sequence joins TRBV19 and TRBJ2-1, with 7 bases aligning to TRBD2. The trim removed 5 bases at V and 3 bases at J, leaving 7 bases unmatched. The CDR3 runs 15 residues. Germline V gene data show CDR1 as LNHDA and CDR2 as SQIVND (reference sequence). The DNA for the CDR3 is TGTGCCAGTAGTGACCTCAGCGGGGTCTACAATGAGCAGTTCTTC. Translated, it gives CASSDLSGVYNEQFF.

This clone was detected a few times. CDR3 nucleotide sequence: TGTGCCAGCAGTTTGGGCCCGACGGGCTATGGCTACACCTTC. Protein: CASSLGPTGYGYTF. The chain uses TRBV28 and TRBJ1-2, with D uncertain. The CDR3 loop spans 14 amino acids. V was trimmed by 3 bases and J by 4 bases, leaving 12 bases between them. Germline V gene data show CDR1 as MDHEN and CDR2 as SYDVKM.

This clone was observed many times. The chain recombines TRBV4-2 with TRBJ2-1; the D gene is possibly TRBD1 (6 bases). V lost 0 bases, J lost 2 bases, and 11 bases lay in between. The CDR3 sequence is 16 residues long. Looked up from germline, CDR1 is LGHNA and CDR2 is YNFKEQ. CDR3 DNA: TGTGCCAGCAGCCAAGATTTAGGGGGACCCTACAATGAGCAGTTCTTC. Protein: CASSQDLGGPYNEQFF.

V gene TRBV28 combines with J gene TRBJ2-3; D is undetermined. The CDR3 has 12 amino acids. From germline, CDR1 is MDHEN and CDR2 SYDVKM. Between the trimmed V and J ends, which lost 8 bases and 0 bases, there was a span of 6 bases. CDR3 DNA sequence: TGTGCCAGCCTCTCTAGCACAGATACGCAGTATTTT. Residues: CASLSSTDTQYF.

This clone was recorded a few times. The rearrangement links TRBV4-2 to TRBJ2-7; perhaps TRBD1 as D (5 bases). The germline V gene has CDR1 LGHNA and CDR2 YNFKEQ. CDR3 length: 16 residues. Trimming shortened V by 0 bases and J by 5 bases, and 17 bases separated the two germline ends. Here the CDR3 DNA reads TGTGCCAGCAGCCAAGAAACTGGTCAGGGATTGCACGAGCAGTACTTC. Residues: CASSQETGQGLHEQYF.

J is TRBJ1-2 and V is TRBV6-6; 7 bases fit TRBD1. V shed 6 bases, J shed 4 bases, and the junction held 8 bases outside the gene matches. Per germline, CDR1 MNHNY and CDR2 SVGAGI (reference sequence). The CDR3 contains 14 residues. The CDR3 sequence is CASSQGQPGYGYTF. For the CDR3, the DNA is TGTGCCAGCAGCCAGGGACAGCCAGGCTATGGCTACACCTTC.

This clone has only a few counts. This chain joins TRBV30 and TRBJ1-6; 8 bases map to TRBD1. The germline V gene has CDR1 GTSNPN and CDR2 SVGIG (reference sequence). The CDR3 has 15 amino acids. Trimming cost V 4 bases and J 11 bases; bases outside gene matches: 13. The CDR3 DNA follows: TGTGCCTGGACTGTAGGGCGTACAGGGGGGGCACCCCTCCACTTT. This gives the protein CAWTVGRTGGAPLHF.

This clone showed up just a few times. J is TRBJ1-3 and V is TRBV5-1; no firm D call. Germline V lookup: CDR1 SGHRS, CDR2 YFSETQ. V dropped 0 bases and J dropped 0 bases, with 10 bases sitting between them. CDR3 length: 16 residues. DNA of the CDR3: TGCGCCAGCAGCTTGGCTCAGCCCCACTCTGGAAACACCATATATTTT. Translation gives CASSLAQPHSGNTIYF.

The chain employs TRBV7-2 and TRBJ2-3; D gene unclear. CDR3 length: 13 amino acids. The germline V gene encodes CDR1 SGHTA and CDR2 FQGNSA. V was cut by 4 bases and J by 5 bases, with 10 bases left in between. The CDR3 region has the DNA TGTGCCAGCAGCTATAGTCTGGGAGATACGCAGTATTTT. Translated: CASSYSLGDTQYF. The entire variable domain, with the rest obtained from reference TRBV7-2 and TRBJ2-3, is as follows: GAGVSQSPSNKVTEKGKDVELRCDPISGHTALYWYRQSLGQGLEFLIYFQGNSAPDKSGLPSDRFSAERTGGSVSTLTIQRTQQEDSAVYLCASSYSLGDTQYFGPGTRLTVL.

V gene TRBV12-3 or TRBV12-4 combines with J gene TRBJ1-2; D is possibly TRBD1 (5 bases). The CDR3 has 13 amino acids. Trimming removed 3 bases from V and 2 bases from J, with 7 bases in between. CDR3 region: CASSLRGNYGYTF. DNA of the CDR3: TGTGCCAGCAGTTTGCGGGGGAACTATGGCTACACCTTC.

The chain joins TRBV6-5 to TRBJ1-1; D is unresolved. The germline V gene has CDR1 MNHEY and CDR2 SVGAGI. The CDR3 has 12 amino acids. Trimming left V 6 bases short and J 3 bases short, with 8 bases between. The CDR3 spells CASRPTDTEAFF. In DNA form, the CDR3 reads TGTGCCAGCAGACCCACGGACACTGAAGCTTTCTTT.

V is TRBV18 and J is TRBJ2-3; TRBD2 might be the D (5 bases). The CDR3 contains 14 residues. Trimming shortened V by 3 bases and J by 5 bases, and 12 bases separated the two germline ends. CDR1 is KGHSH, CDR2 LQKENI, per germline. CDR3 sequence: CASSPSWAGDTQYF. CDR3 bases: TGTGCCAGCTCACCGAGTTGGGCGGGAGATACGCAGTATTTT.

This chain uses TRBV24-1 with TRBJ2-7, with D hard to call. Germline V gives CDR1 KGHDR, CDR2 SFDVKD. The V end was cut by 9 bases, the J end by 5 bases, with 19 bases between. CDR3 length equals 14 residues. This CDR3 reads CATGTGDGGDEQYF. CDR3 sequence (DNA): TGTGCCACCGGAACCGGTGACGGCGGAGACGAGCAGTACTTC.

The chain employs TRBV10-1 and TRBJ2-3; D remains ambiguous. Trimming took 4 bases from V and 1 from J, leaving 6 bases between them. The germline V gene encodes CDR1 WNHNN and CDR2 SYGVQD (reference sequence). This CDR3 is 13 amino acids long. CDR3 residues: CASSAAGTDTQYF. CDR3 DNA sequence: TGCGCCAGCAGTGCGGCGGGCACAGATACGCAGTATTTT.

V and J are TRBV6-1 and TRBJ1-5; D gene ambiguous. Germline CDR1 reads MNHNS; CDR2 reads SASEGT. This CDR3 spans 13 amino acids. V was pared by 2 bases and J by 8 bases, with 10 bases between. The DNA for the CDR3 is TGTGCCAGCAGTGAAAATCGATTGGAGCCCCAGCATTTT. This sequence encodes CASSENRLEPQHF.

This sequence joins TRBV5-1 and TRBJ2-1, with D tentatively TRBD1 (5 bases). The CDR3 loop spans 13 amino acids. Germline V gene data show CDR1 as SGHRS and CDR2 as YFSETQ. V gave up 7 bases and J gave up 4 bases, with 12 bases separating them. CDR3 nucleotides: TGCGCCAGCGGTAGGGGCCCGTACAATGAGCAGTTCTTC. It yields the protein CASGRGPYNEQFF.